What follows are 20 T cell receptor beta chains derived from one specimen sequenced in a study of cytomegalovirus exposure and HLA in healthy donors (dated by TCRdb to the late 2010s). Receptors were amplified or captured by the immunoSEQ multiplex PCR assay. For the multiplex PCR, a mixture combining 60 forward primers for TCR Vbeta segments and 13 reverse primers for TCR Jbeta segments was used. TCRdb retrieved this table from immuneACCESS and kept in-frame rearrangements only. Not all clones are present; in checked studies, unresolved V genes account for under half, and no reason is known for the remainder. The sample records 150,000 to 180,000 clones, around 80% of which are singletons. The ten top clones hold 3% to 4% of the sample. The sequencing input was PBMCs. The receptors derive from a woman aged 40 to 50 in good health and CMV-seronegative.

The genes are TRBV6-1 and TRBJ2-7; 7 bases agree with TRBD1. The V segment lost 4 bases and the J segment 2 bases; nucleotides outside the gene matches: 8. Germline assignment: CDR1 MNHNS and CDR2 SASEGT. This CDR3 is 15 amino acids long. The CDR3 sequence: CASSATGEGPYEQYF. The DNA for the CDR3 is TGTGCCAGCAGTGCCACAGGGGAAGGGCCCTACGAGCAGTACTTC.

This clone appeared a few times. This chain links TRBV27 with TRBJ1-5; D not resolved. Germline loops: CDR1 MNHEY, CDR2 SMNVEV (reference sequence). The CDR3 has 12 residues. Trimming removed 4 bases at V and 4 bases at J, with 5 bases between. CDR3 protein: CASSSQNQPQHF. In DNA form, the CDR3 reads TGTGCCAGCAGTTCCCAGAATCAGCCCCAGCATTTT.

The rearrangement links TRBV30 to TRBJ1-4, with D possibly matching TRBD1 (5 bases). CDR1 is GTSNPN and CDR2 is SVGIG in the germline V gene (reference sequence). V was cut by 2 bases and J by 1 base, with 5 bases left in between. CDR3 length equals 13 residues. The CDR3 loop is CAWSRGTNEKLFF. Written as DNA, the CDR3 is TGTGCCTGGAGTAGGGGAACTAATGAAAAACTGTTTTTT.

This clone was seen repeatedly, ten times or more. The gene calls are TRBV6-1 and TRBJ2-2; possible D gene TRBD2, 5 bases. V was pared by 5 bases and J by 3 bases, with 13 bases between. CDR1 MNHNS and CDR2 SASEGT come from the germline V gene. The CDR3 spans 15 residues. The DNA for the CDR3 is TGTGCCAGCAGTACAGCCGACGGGGACACCGGGGAGCTGTTTTTT. Its translation is CASSTADGDTGELFF.

The gene calls are TRBV11-2 and TRBJ2-1; TRBD2 is a possible D gene (5 bases). There are 16 residues in the CDR3. Per the germline V gene, CDR1 is SGHAT and CDR2 is FQNNGV. The V end was cut by 5 bases, the J end by 6 bases, with 20 bases between. This CDR3 reads CASSQVRGRGRNEQFF. The DNA of the CDR3 is TGTGCCAGCAGCCAAGTTCGGGGAAGAGGGCGCAATGAGCAGTTCTTC.

This clone was recorded only once. The rearrangement joins TRBV6-1 to TRBJ1-3; no reliable D call. Germline assignment: CDR1 MNHNS and CDR2 SASEGT. The CDR3 has 12 amino acids. V lost 2 bases, J lost 4 bases, and 3 bases lay in between. In nucleotides, the CDR3 is TGTGCCAGCAGTGAACGGGGAAACACCATATATTTT. Amino acids: CASSERGNTIYF.

The chain combines TRBV5-4 with TRBJ1-2; 8 nucleotides align to TRBD1. The germline V gene has CDR1 SGHNT and CDR2 YYREEE (reference sequence). The V segment lost 2 bases and the J segment 8 bases; nucleotides outside the gene matches: 5. This CDR3 comprises 13 residues. The CDR3 coding sequence is TGTGCCAGCAGCTTACCAGGGGGCGGAGGCTACACCTTC. It is translated as CASSLPGGGGYTF. Filled out from reference TRBV5-4 and TRBJ1-2, the complete variable domain reads ETGVTQSPTHLIKTRGQQVTLRCSSQSGHNTVSWYQQALGQGPQFIFQYYREEENGRGNFPPRFSGLQFPNYSSELNVNALELDDSALYLCASSLPGGGGYTFGSGTRLTVV.

The gene calls are TRBV7-2 and TRBJ2-7, with D perhaps TRBD2 (6 bases). CDR3 length: 14 amino acids. The V end was cut by 2 bases, the J end by 1 base, with 9 bases between. Germline lookup yields CDR1 SGHTA and CDR2 FQGNSA. The CDR3 nucleotides read TGTGCCAGCAGCTTAAAGGGAGGTTCCTACGAGCAGTACTTC. This sequence encodes CASSLKGGSYEQYF.

The chain recombines TRBV28 with TRBJ1-2; D might be TRBD1 (6 bases). The CDR3 runs 14 residues. Germline CDR1 and CDR2: MDHEN and SYDVKM. Trimming shortened V by 4 bases and J by 6 bases, and 15 bases separated the two germline ends. Written as DNA, the CDR3 is TGTGCCAGCAGTTCTACAGGGTGGGTCGATGGCTACACCTTC. Protein: CASSSTGWVDGYTF.

This clone was seen a few times. V usage is TRBV5-5 and J usage is TRBJ2-7, with 7 bases that match TRBD1. Losses at the gene ends were 5 bases for V and 9 bases for J; bases not matched to a gene: 17. The CDR3 runs to 15 residues. Germline V CDR1 and CDR2: SGHKS, YYEKEE (reference sequence). The CDR3 loop is CASRAETETGYPQYF. In DNA form, the CDR3 reads TGTGCCAGCAGAGCGGAGACGGAGACAGGGTACCCGCAGTACTTC.

This clone occurred once. V and J are TRBV6-5 and TRBJ1-5, with a weak D call TRBD1 (5 bases). The CDR3 sequence is 14 residues long. Germline V lookup: CDR1 MNHEY, CDR2 SVGAGI. The V end lost 4 bases, the J end lost 3 bases, and 10 bases lay between the germline ends. Written as DNA, the CDR3 is TGTGCCAGCAGTTCCGGACAAGACAATCAGCCCCAGCATTTT. It codes for CASSSGQDNQPQHF.

The chain combines TRBV6-6 with TRBJ2-7, with D tentatively TRBD1 (6 bases). This CDR3 is 15 amino acids long. The germline V and J ends were trimmed by 2 bases and 1 base, with 12 bases remaining between them. Germline V gives CDR1 MNHNY, CDR2 SVGAGI (reference sequence). CDR3 coding DNA: TGTGCCAGCAGTTACACATTGACAGGATCCTACGAGCAGTACTTC. Its translation is CASSYTLTGSYEQYF.

The chain couples TRBV9 to TRBJ1-4; 10 bases line up with TRBD1. This CDR3 has 14 residues. Losses at the gene ends were 4 bases for V and 8 bases for J; bases not matched to a gene: 5. CDR1 and CDR2 (germline): SGDLS, YYNGEE. The CDR3: CASSRDRGEEKLFF. The DNA for the CDR3 is TGTGCCAGCAGCAGGGACAGGGGTGAGGAAAAACTGTTTTTT.

The chain joins TRBV5-4 to TRBJ1-2, with TRBD1 matching over 7 bases. The junction had 12 bases not matched to a gene; V was cut back by 3 bases and J by 4 bases. Germline V lookup: CDR1 SGHNT, CDR2 YYREEE (reference sequence). The CDR3 sequence is 16 residues long. CDR3 region: CASSSPGQPTLYGYTF. CDR3 nucleotides: TGTGCCAGCAGCTCTCCGGGACAGCCCACCCTCTATGGCTACACCTTC.

The chain employs TRBV29-1 and TRBJ2-1; a possible D gene is TRBD2 (6 bases). Germline values: CDR1 SQVTM, CDR2 ANQGSEA. The CDR3 spans 15 residues. Trimming shortened V by 2 bases and J by 0 bases, and 11 bases separated the two germline ends. CDR3 protein: CSVERGLSSYNEQFF. The CDR3 nucleotides read TGCAGCGTTGAAAGGGGACTGAGCTCCTACAATGAGCAGTTCTTC.

The chain combines TRBV10-3 with TRBJ2-3; 10 bases are a match to TRBD2. With V trimmed by 6 bases and J by 3 bases, 6 bases remained unmatched. Germline V gives CDR1 ENHRY, CDR2 SYGVKD. The length of the CDR3 is 15 residues. CDR3 sequence (DNA): TGTGCCATCAGCCGGGAAGCGGGGGGGACAGATACGCAGTATTTT. This translates into CAISREAGGTDTQYF.

The chain links TRBV6-5 to TRBJ1-4; 7 nucleotides agree with TRBD1. The CDR3 contains 14 residues. Per the germline V gene, CDR1 is MNHEY and CDR2 is SVGAGI. V dropped 6 bases and J dropped 7; count of bases not matched to a gene: 8. The CDR3 sequence is CASRRGGAGEKLFF. CDR3 bases: TGTGCCAGCAGGAGAGGGGGCGCGGGTGAAAAACTGTTTTTT.

The V call is TRBV28, the J call TRBJ2-7; the match to TRBD2 covers 7 bases. With 2 bases clipped from V and 4 bases from J, the junction kept 2 bases outside the gene matches. There are 13 residues in the CDR3. Per germline, CDR1 MDHEN and CDR2 SYDVKM. The chain's CDR3 is CASSLGGGYEQYF. CDR3 DNA sequence: TGTGCCAGCAGTTTAGGGGGGGGGTACGAGCAGTACTTC.

V gene TRBV10-3 combines with J gene TRBJ2-5; 11 bases fit TRBD1. Trimming removed 4 bases from V and 5 bases from J; junction bases left unmatched: 6. Germline V gene data show CDR1 as ENHRY and CDR2 as SYGVKD. The CDR3 sequence is 15 residues long. The chain's CDR3 is CAISARTGGWETQYF. DNA for the CDR3: TGTGCCATCAGTGCGCGGACAGGGGGCTGGGAGACCCAGTACTTC.

The chain has TRBV6-6 and TRBJ1-3; D gene ambiguous. V dropped 0 bases and J dropped 2 bases, with 5 bases sitting between them. This CDR3 spans 14 amino acids. The V gene's germline CDR1 is MNHNY and CDR2 SVGAGI (reference sequence). The CDR3 is CASSYSTPGNTIYF. The CDR3 DNA reads TGTGCCAGCAGTTACTCGACTCCTGGAAACACCATATATTTT.